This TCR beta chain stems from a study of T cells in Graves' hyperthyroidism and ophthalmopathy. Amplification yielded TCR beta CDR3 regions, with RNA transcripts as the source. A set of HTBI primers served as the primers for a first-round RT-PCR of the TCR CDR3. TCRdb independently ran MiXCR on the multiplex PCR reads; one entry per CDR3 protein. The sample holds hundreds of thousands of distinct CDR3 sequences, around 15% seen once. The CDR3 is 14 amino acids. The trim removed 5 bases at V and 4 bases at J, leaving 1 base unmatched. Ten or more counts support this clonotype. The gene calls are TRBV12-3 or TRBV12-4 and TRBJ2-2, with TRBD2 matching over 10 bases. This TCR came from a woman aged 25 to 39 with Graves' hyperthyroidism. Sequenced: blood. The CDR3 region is CASSSGRGTGELFF. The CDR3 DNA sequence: TGTGCCAGCAGTAGCGGGAGGGGCACCGGGGAGCTGTTTTTT.